A selection of T cell receptor beta chains follows, all from one sample in a study of blood T cell repertoires in COVID-19. The method was immunoSEQ multiplex PCR; TCRdb's version includes in-frame clones alone and lacks a portion of them. The sample records more than 120,000 clones, under 90% being singletons. Specimen: PBMCs or T cells enriched from blood (not recorded which). These receptors were obtained from a man aged 50 to 60 in a cohort exposed to, infected with or recovered from COVID-19 (not recorded which). Each CDR3 is given with its conserved first and last residue. The order of the fields is V gene, J gene, clone size, D gene, CDR3 DNA, CDR3 protein. A D gene is named only where the DNA matches it firmly. Clone size appears in some rows only: once, few, many, or a class for an expanded clone.

TRBV30	TRBJ1-1	NA	NA	TGTGCCTGGAAGGGGACACGGACTGAAGCTTTCTTT	CAWKGTRTEAFF
TRBV5-1	TRBJ2-3	NA	TRBD2	TGCGCCAGCAGCCTTGGGACTAGTTCAGATACGCAGTATTTT	CASSLGTSSDTQYF
TRBV3-1/TRBV3-2	TRBJ2-7	few	NA	TGTGCCAGCAGCCGTTTCAACGGGGGGCCCTACGAGCAGTACTTC	CASSRFNGGPYEQYF
TRBV3-1/TRBV3-2	TRBJ2-7	few	TRBD1	TGTGCCAGCAGCCAGGCTGGACAGGGGTTAAGCTACGAGCAGTACTTC	CASSQAGQGLSYEQYF
TRBV5-1	TRBJ2-7	NA	NA	TGCGCCAGCAGTTCCGGTACAGTCTACGAGCAGTACTTC	CASSSGTVYEQYF
TRBV6-5	TRBJ1-2	NA	NA	TGTGCCAGCAGTTCCGGCTGGGACTCCCTCAACTATGGCTACACCTTC	CASSSGWDSLNYGYTF
TRBV9	TRBJ1-1	NA	NA	TGTGCCAGCAGCGTGAAGGGGATGAACACTGAAGCTTTCTTT	CASSVKGMNTEAFF
TRBV2	TRBJ2-2	NA	NA	TGTGCCAGCAGTGACAGGGGGAACACCGGGGAGCTGTTTTTT	CASSDRGNTGELFF
TRBV6-2/TRBV6-3	TRBJ1-2	NA	NA	TGTGCCAGCAGTTACTCGATCGGCAGGGTGGAAGGCTACACCTTC	CASSYSIGRVEGYTF
TRBV14	TRBJ2-1	NA	NA	TGTGCCAGCAGCCAAGATCCGGGTTACAATGAGCAGTTCTTC	CASSQDPGYNEQFF
TRBV29-1	TRBJ1-3	NA	NA	TGCAGCGTTGAAGATAGAGATTTAGGGGAAAAGGCGGGGAGAAACACCATATATTTT	CSVEDRDLGEKAGRNTIYF
TRBV9	TRBJ1-1	NA	NA	TGTGCCAGCAGCGTAGATCACAGGGCCACTGAAGCTTTCTTT	CASSVDHRATEAFF
TRBV4-1	TRBJ2-1	NA	NA	TGCGCCAGCAGCCAGAGCGGTCGCTCCTACAATGAGCAGTTCTTC	CASSQSGRSYNEQFF
TRBV28	TRBJ1-2	NA	TRBD1	TGTGCCAGTACCGGGACAGTCTATGGCTACACCTTC	CASTGTVYGYTF
TRBV5-1	TRBJ2-1	NA	NA	TGCGCCAGCAGCTTGGAGTACGGGAGCCGGTACAATGAGCAGTTCTTC	CASSLEYGSRYNEQFF
TRBV4-1	TRBJ1-1	NA	NA	TGCGCCAGCAGCCAAGCGGAGGCCAGAGAAGCTTTCTTT	CASSQAEAREAFF
TRBV28	TRBJ1-2	NA	TRBD1	TGTGCCAGCAGTGAAACAGGGGTGGGCTATGGCTACACCTTC	CASSETGVGYGYTF
TRBV4-1	TRBJ2-3	NA	NA	TGCGCCAGCAGCCGGGGGGCAGATACGCAGTATTTT	CASSRGADTQYF
TRBV27	TRBJ1-6	NA	TRBD1	TGTGCCAGCAGTTTTGGGACAGCCTATTATAATTCACCCCTCCACTTT	CASSFGTAYYNSPLHF
TRBV19	TRBJ2-2	NA	TRBD1	TGTGCCAGTACGGACAGGGTCACCGGGGAGCTGTTTTTT	CASTDRVTGELFF
TRBV24-1	TRBJ1-3	NA	NA	TGTGCCACCAGTGATGCGGTAAACACCATATATTTT	CATSDAVNTIYF
TRBV11-3	TRBJ2-1	NA	TRBD2	TGTGCCAGCAGCTCCCGTCCTAGCGGCTACAATGAGCAGTTCTTC	CASSSRPSGYNEQFF
TRBV9	TRBJ2-3	NA	TRBD2	TGTGCCAGCAGCGGGACTAGCGGGATTGTAACAGATACGCAGTATTTT	CASSGTSGIVTDTQYF
TRBV30	TRBJ1-4	NA	NA	TGTGCCTGGAGTTCCCCCCACGGTTCAACTAATGAAAAACTGTTTTTT	CAWSSPHGSTNEKLFF
TRBV27	TRBJ1-1	NA	NA	TGTGCCAGCAGCCACGGGGAGAACACTGAAGCTTTCTTT	CASSHGENTEAFF
TRBV5-1	TRBJ2-5	NA	TRBD2	TGCGCCAGCAGCTTCCTCCTCCAAGCGGGAGGGAAAGAGACCCAGTACTTC	CASSFLLQAGGKETQYF
TRBV19	TRBJ1-5	NA	TRBD1	TGTGCCAGCGGGGATAGGGGGCCGTTTCAGCCCCAGCATTTT	CASGDRGPFQPQHF
TRBV30	TRBJ2-7	NA	NA	TGTGCCGGCACTGACCCCGGGGAATACGAGCAGTACTTC	CAGTDPGEYEQYF
TRBV7-2	TRBJ2-1	NA	TRBD2	TGTGCCAGCAGCTTAGACCGTTCGGGAGGGAATGAGCAGTTCTTC	CASSLDRSGGNEQFF
TRBV5-4	TRBJ1-1	once	TRBD1	TGTGCCAGCAGCTTGAAGGGGGCAACTGAAGCTTTCTTT	CASSLKGATEAFF
TRBV28	TRBJ2-1	once	TRBD2	TGTGCCAGCAGTTCTAGCGGGAGAAACAATGAGCAGTTCTTC	CASSSSGRNNEQFF
TRBV28	TRBJ2-4	NA	TRBD2	TGTGCCAGCAGTTCCGCACTAGCGGGAGAGTTCATTCAGTACTTC	CASSSALAGEFIQYF
TRBV24-1	TRBJ2-2	NA	TRBD1	TGTGCCACCAGTGATTTGGGGACAGCGAACACCGGGGAGCTGTTTTTT	CATSDLGTANTGELFF
TRBV28	TRBJ1-6	NA	NA	TGTGCCAGCAGTTTATATAGCGGGGATTCACCCCTCCACTTT	CASSLYSGDSPLHF
TRBV29-1	TRBJ1-1	NA	TRBD1	TGCAGCGTTGACCTACAGGGGGGAACTGAAGCTTTCTTT	CSVDLQGGTEAFF
TRBV6-2/TRBV6-3	TRBJ1-5	once	NA	TGTGCCAGCAGCAACGGGGGACGGAGAAATCAGCCCCAGCATTTT	CASSNGGRRNQPQHF
TRBV9	TRBJ1-4	NA	TRBD1	TGTGCCAGCAGCGTCTCCCAGGGGGCTGAAAAACTGTTTTTT	CASSVSQGAEKLFF
TRBV5-1	TRBJ1-1	NA	TRBD1	TGCGCCAGCAGCTTGAGTGACTCAGACAGGGGCACTGAAGCTTTCTTT	CASSLSDSDRGTEAFF
TRBV12-5	TRBJ1-2	NA	NA	TGTGCTAGTGGTTTGACAGCTAACTATGGCTACACCTTC	CASGLTANYGYTF
TRBV4-3	TRBJ2-7	NA	TRBD1	TGCGCCAGCAGCCGATCCGGACAGGGGACATACGAGCAGTACTTC	CASSRSGQGTYEQYF
TRBV4-1	TRBJ2-7	NA	NA	TGCGCCAGCAGCCCTGGGACTTTTGCCGTGCGCGAGCAGTACTTC	CASSPGTFAVREQYF
TRBV5-1	TRBJ1-4	NA	TRBD1	TGCGCCAGCAGCCTTTCCGGGACAGACAATGAAAAACTGTTTTTT	CASSLSGTDNEKLFF
TRBV6-5	TRBJ1-6	NA	NA	TGTGCCAGCAGTTACTCGCAGGGGAATAATTCACCCCTCCACTTT	CASSYSQGNNSPLHF
TRBV28	TRBJ2-7	few	NA	TGTGCCAGCAGTTTATGGGGGGGAGGCTTATACGAGCAGTACTTC	CASSLWGGGLYEQYF
TRBV7-3	TRBJ2-7	NA	NA	TGTGCCAGCAGCCACATATACGAGCAGTACTTC	CASSHIYEQYF
TRBV2	TRBJ1-4	NA	TRBD1	TGTGCCAGCAGTCCGGGACAGGGGCGTGGTAATGAAAAACTGTTTTTT	CASSPGQGRGNEKLFF
TRBV28	TRBJ2-1	NA	TRBD2	TGTGCCAGCAGTTGGGAACTAGCGGGATACAATGAGCAGTTCTTC	CASSWELAGYNEQFF